The rows below give T cell receptor beta chains drawn from one sample of a study of Ad26.COV2.S vaccination and SARS-CoV-2 variants. This table comes from immunoSEQ multiplex PCR, and its TCRdb copy is limited to in-frame clones, with some not included. Found here are some 390,000 clones, approximately 89% of them singletons; the top ten hold approximately 1.9%. Material: peripheral blood, obtained in a trial of Ad26.COV2.S vaccine versus placebo. All receptors come from a person between 18 and 60 years old who received the Ad26.COV2.S COVID-19 vaccine or a placebo. Both conserved end residues are trimmed from each CDR3. Fields, in order: V gene, CDR3 protein.

>TRBV5-4
ASSPWPRLAGSFKGF
>TRBV5-1
ASGRGSGNEQF
>TRBV28
ASGRGPENTEAF
>TRBV2
ASSEALSSPATDTQY
>TRBV6-1
ASSDRRNSGANVLT
>TRBV9
ASSVEARDPYTQY
>TRBV28
ASSGQGAGTGELF
>TRBV18
ASSPLKLAGPARNEQF
>TRBV2
ASSAMGTTNEKLF
>TRBV19
ASMEVNANEQF
>TRBV19
ASSMMGVTYEQY
>TRBV3-1/TRBV3-2
ASSQVGQGFNYGYT
>TRBV3-1/TRBV3-2
ASSAPGRFSGANVLT
>TRBV12-3/TRBV12-4
ASTLGSEQF
>TRBV6-2/TRBV6-3
ASSYPPGQNSNQPQH
>TRBV19
ASSIPGRGDTQY
>TRBV20-1
SASNPGGLVPQH
>TRBV29-1
SATPGTGEGGQY
>TRBV7-2
ASSTGLYEQY
>TRBV6-5
ASRPEGRETQY
>TRBV4-2
ASSQAGDPYNEQF
>TRBV3-1/TRBV3-2
ASSVLAGSYNEQF
>TRBV7-2
ASSLGFRLLSYEQY
>TRBV11-2
ASSRTAYNEQF
>TRBV7-3
ASSVHTGGYNEQF
>TRBV2
ASSRGPTGGYT
>TRBV4-1
ASSQTAAGGTYNEQF
>TRBV11-2
ASSYGSGVIAYEQY
>TRBV5-1
ASSAKGPSSYEQY
>TRBV10-3
AIRGEVAQETQY
>TRBV9
ASSRENEQY
>TRBV28
ASSRPGSGNTIY
>TRBV2
ASKDNEQF
>TRBV9
ASSHLGANTDTQY
>TRBV13
ASSEADSFSYNEQF
>TRBV19
ASSTGTGLTYEQY
>TRBV5-6
ASSSIQGASYNEQF
>TRBV24-1
ATSDRDRGPRGQQF
>TRBV24-1
ATSPPGEGETQY
>TRBV13
ASSLGGIGDDTQY
>TRBV9
ASSGNPRWGSNEKLF
>TRBV5-1
ASSPGESYNEQF
>TRBV7-2
ASSIAGVVDTQY
>TRBV11-3
ASSLGTAGNYGYT
>TRBV14
ASSFDILSTDTQY
>TRBV28
ASTPPGLASTYEQY
>TRBV11-2
ASSLGRGNYNEQF
>TRBV28
ASSPNGQGGTEAF
>TRBV28
ASSSPGSPTTHGNQPQH
>TRBV15
ATSRDLQGTTEAF
>TRBV18
ASSPGTAAYEQY
>TRBV29-1
SVDPNRGLRSPLH
>TRBV14
ASSQGLGLAGSNEQF